This T cell receptor beta chain was recorded in a study of shared clonotypes between healthy human individuals. The ends were cut back, 3 bases at V and 4 bases at J, with 13 bases in the middle. Per germline, CDR1 MNHEY and CDR2 SMNVEV (reference sequence). The CDR3 runs 14 residues. The data were produced by immunoSEQ multiplex PCR, yet TCRdb's version contains in-frame clones alone and is incomplete. The sample lists 550,000 to 750,000 clones; about 95% were seen once. CD45RO negativity and positive selection for CCR7 defined naive CD8 cells, a population that excluded terminally differentiated effector memory CD45RA+ cells.

Sequenced sample: naive CD8+ T cells sorted from blood. The rearrangement uses TRBV27 and TRBJ2-7; a possible D gene is TRBD1 (5 bases). The clonotype originates from a woman aged 25 to 39 in good health. CDR3 sequence reads: CASSLGPNPYEQYF. The CDR3 DNA is TGTGCCAGCAGTTTGGGGCCTAACCCTTACGAGCAGTACTTC.